The next 5 T cell receptor beta chains were all read from a single sample in a study of identifying expanded T cells in peripheral blood. This table comes from immunoSEQ multiplex PCR, and its TCRdb copy is limited to in-frame clones, with some not included. The table shows 120,000 or so clones, with 84% occurring only once. Sequencing used blood. These receptors all stem from a person aged 18-70 years in good health.

This rearrangement joins TRBV5-1 to TRBJ2-2; TRBD2 is a possible D gene (6 bases). The CDR3 extends over 15 amino acids. Deletions cut 6 bases from V and 5 bases from J, with 17 bases between. Per germline, CDR1 SGHRS and CDR2 YFSETQ. CDR3 loop: CASTFGLIGTGELFF. The CDR3 nucleotides read TGCGCCAGCACTTTCGGACTAATAGGGACCGGGGAGCTGTTTTTT. Full variable domain (rest looked up from reference TRBV5-1 and TRBJ2-2): KAGVTQTPRYLIKTRGQQVTLSCSPISGHRSVSWYQQTPGQGLQFLFEYFSETQRNKGNFPGRFSGRQFSNSRSEMNVSTLELGDSALYLCASTFGLIGTGELFFGEGSRLTVL.

DNA of the CDR3: TGTGCCAGCAGTTTTGGTAAGGTAGTCACCTACAATGAGCAGTTCTTC. Its protein is CASSFGKVVTYNEQFF. J is TRBJ2-1 and V is TRBV11-3, with D unresolved. The CDR3 length is 16 residues. Trimming cost V 6 bases and J 2 bases, with 17 bases left between them. Germline assignment: CDR1 SGHNT and CDR2 YENEEA.

This clone is a singleton in its sample. The rearrangement links TRBV7-9 to TRBJ1-1, with a possible D match to TRBD1 (6 bases). The V end lost 1 base, the J end lost 3 bases, and 18 bases lay between the germline ends. Germline loops: CDR1 SEHNR, CDR2 FQNEAQ (reference sequence). This CDR3 is built from 17 residues. This CDR3 reads CASSLGLEDSKYTEAFF. The CDR3 nucleotides read TGTGCCAGCAGCTTAGGATTGGAGGACAGTAAGTACACTGAAGCTTTCTTT.

This clone has a handful of counts. The V and J genes are TRBV19 and TRBJ1-5, with D possibly being TRBD1 (5 bases). Trimming left V 6 bases short and J 0 bases short, with 15 bases between. CDR1 and CDR2 from the germline V gene are LNHDA and SQIVND (reference sequence). This CDR3 region has 16 residues. In DNA, the CDR3 is TGTGCCAGTAGCAGGCAGGGCAGGCATAGCAATCAGCCCCAGCATTTT. The encoded protein is CASSRQGRHSNQPQHF.

Only a few counts were recorded for this clone. This chain joins TRBV14 and TRBJ2-7, with D unresolved. Trimming took 4 bases from V and 3 from J, leaving 13 bases between them. Per the germline V gene, CDR1 is SGHDN and CDR2 is FVKESK. The CDR3 covers 14 residues. CDR3 bases: TGTGCCAGCAGCCCCACAGCCTTGAACTACGAGCAGTACTTC. This codes for CASSPTALNYEQYF.